The 21 T cell receptor beta chains listed next were all sequenced from one sample in a study of regulatory T cells in long-lasting Graves disease. For TCR beta, libraries came from iRepertoire HTBI primers and Arm-PCR of CDR3 regions. Via MiXCR, TCRdb re-called the multiplex PCR reads, giving one row per CDR3 protein. The sample yields approximately 400,000 distinct CDR3 sequences, roughly 24% seen once. Described time point: persistent/refractory GD, antithyroid drugs over 5 years with positive TRAb. PBMC RNA was the source of the TCR library. Sequenced material: peripheral blood mononuclear cells (PBMCs), taken when the disease was refractory, from a patient treated with antithyroid drugs. The receptors stem from a woman in her forties with Graves disease.

This clonotype was detected only a few times. The chain has TRBV12-3 or TRBV12-4 and TRBJ2-3; tentative D call: TRBD2 (6 bases). V was pared by 3 bases and J by 3 bases, with 13 bases between. This CDR3 region has 15 residues. CDR3 sequence reads: CASSLVQGGTDTQYF. The DNA of the CDR3 is TGTGCCAGCAGTTTGGTCCAGGGAGGAACAGATACGCAGTATTTT.

The table lists this clonotype with a few counts. The gene calls are TRBV9 and TRBJ1-2; 9 bases fit TRBD1. Germline trimming cut 3 bases from V and 4 bases from J; bases unmatched to any gene: 7. The CDR3 totals 15 residues. Germline lookup yields CDR1 SGDLS and CDR2 YYNGEE. Written as DNA, the CDR3 is TGTGCCAGCAGCGGAACAGGGGGCCCTCTCTATGGCTACACCTTC. Protein product: CASSGTGGPLYGYTF.

This clonotype was seen ten or more times. This sequence joins TRBV6-2 or TRBV6-3 and TRBJ2-7; TRBD1 matches at 9 bases. The CDR3 length is 16 residues. In germline, CDR1 is MNHEY, CDR2 SVGEGT. Unmatched junction bases numbered 3, after V lost 0 bases and J lost 0 bases. As DNA, the CDR3 is TGTGCCAGCAGTTACTCCGGGACAGGGATCTCCTACGAGCAGTACTTC. It translates to CASSYSGTGISYEQYF.

This clonotype was counted many times. J is TRBJ1-1 and V is TRBV28; no definite D call. The CDR3 has 12 amino acids. The V end was cut by 3 bases, the J end by 7 bases, with 9 bases between. CDR1 and CDR2 from the germline V gene are MDHEN and SYDVKM. DNA of the CDR3: TGTGCCAGCAGTTTCGTGGCGGATGAAGCTTTCTTT. Translation: CASSFVADEAFF.

Comments on this clonotype: This may be a read error: a much more frequent sequence differs by one nucleotide. This chain uses TRBV6-1 with TRBJ2-5; 14 bases are a match to TRBD2. V lost 6 bases, J lost 7 bases, and 4 bases stayed unmatched. The CDR3 consists of 14 residues. Germline V gene lookup returns CDR1 MNHNS and CDR2 SASEGT. The CDR3 DNA is TGTGCCAGCAGCGGGACTAGCGGGAGTAGGACCCAGTACTTC. The encoded protein is CASSGTSGSRTQYF.

V and J are TRBV11-2 and TRBJ2-3, with no clear D. The CDR3 sequence is 12 residues long. V dropped 3 bases and J dropped 12 bases, with 13 bases sitting between them. Germline CDR1 SGHAT, CDR2 FQNNGV. The CDR3 nucleotides are TGTGCCAGCAGCTTGTTGGCAGGACCACAGTATTTT. Residues: CASSLLAGPQYF.

This sequence joins TRBV7-6 and TRBJ2-7; TRBD1 agrees at 7 bases. Trimming removed 4 bases from V and 1 base from J; junction bases left unmatched: 7. CDR3 length: 15 residues. Per the germline V gene, CDR1 is SGHVS and CDR2 is FNYEAQ. Here the CDR3 DNA reads TGTGCCAGCAGCTCTGGACAGGTTGGGTCCTACGAGCAGTACTTC. This gives the protein CASSSGQVGSYEQYF.

This clonotype was picked up many times. The chain uses TRBV11-2 and TRBJ2-7; D uncertain. The germline V and J ends were trimmed by 0 bases and 7 bases, with 13 bases remaining between them. Germline V gene sequence: CDR1 SGHAT, CDR2 FQNNGV. This CDR3 comprises 14 residues. Written as DNA, the CDR3 is TGTGCCAGCAGCTTAGAGCCCCGGGCGGATGAGCAGTACTTC. Its translation is CASSLEPRADEQYF.

This clonotype was seen at least ten times. The chain combines TRBV28 with TRBJ2-7, with 8 bases lining up with TRBD1. The junction had 3 bases not matched to a gene; V was cut back by 5 bases and J by 0 bases. This CDR3 has 14 amino acids. Germline CDR1 reads MDHEN; CDR2 reads SYDVKM. CDR3 nucleotide sequence: TGTGCCAGCAGTCTCGGGACAGGCTCCTACGAGCAGTACTTC. The encoded protein is CASSLGTGSYEQYF.

The gene calls are TRBV20-1 and TRBJ1-6, with D possibly matching TRBD1 (5 bases). Trimming cost V 0 bases and J 0 bases, with 18 bases left between them. CDR1 and CDR2 from the germline V gene are DFQATT and SNEGSKA (reference sequence). The CDR3 is 19 residues long. DNA for the CDR3: TGCAGTGCTAGAGATTTCTTGGCAGGGACCGACTCCTATAATTCACCCCTCCACTTT. It yields the protein CSARDFLAGTDSYNSPLHF.

This chain uses TRBV3-1 with TRBJ2-7, with TRBD2 matching 10 bases. CDR3 length equals 15 residues. CDR1 LGHDT and CDR2 YNNKEL come from the germline V gene (reference sequence). V lost 6 bases to trimming and J lost 0 bases; unmatched junction nucleotides: 5. The CDR3 loop reads CASSRTSGVSYEQYF. The CDR3 DNA is TGTGCCAGCAGTCGAACTAGCGGGGTCTCCTACGAGCAGTACTTC.

This clonotype was seen ten or more times. J is TRBJ2-2 and V is TRBV2, with D tentatively TRBD2 (6 bases). Trimming left V 7 bases short and J 3 bases short, with 6 bases between. Germline V gene data show CDR1 as SNHLY and CDR2 as FYNNEI. The CDR3 loop spans 12 amino acids. The CDR3 is CASKRDTGELFF. Written as DNA, the CDR3 is TGTGCCAGCAAGCGGGACACCGGGGAGCTGTTTTTT.

This clonotype was recorded at least ten times. The genes are TRBV28 and TRBJ1-1; possibly TRBD1 for D (6 bases). The CDR3 has 14 amino acids. The germline V and J ends were trimmed by 3 bases and 0 bases, with 8 bases remaining between them. Germline V gene sequence: CDR1 MDHEN, CDR2 SYDVKM. Here the CDR3 DNA reads TGTGCCAGCAGTTTCGACAGGCTGAACACTGAAGCTTTCTTT. Its protein is CASSFDRLNTEAFF.

V and J are TRBV6-1 and TRBJ2-2; D gene ambiguous. The CDR3 contains 14 residues. Per germline, CDR1 MNHNS and CDR2 SASEGT. The V end lost 8 bases, the J end lost 1 base, and 11 bases lay between the germline ends. The CDR3 DNA reads as TGTGCCAGCCTGGAAACCATGAACACCGGGGAGCTGTTTTTT. It translates to CASLETMNTGELFF.

This clonotype was recorded many times. This sequence joins TRBV12-3 or TRBV12-4 and TRBJ1-6; possibly TRBD1 for D (6 bases). The V gene lost 6 bases and the J gene lost 8 bases, with 11 bases spanning the gap. This CDR3 comprises 13 residues. The chain's CDR3 is CASRSQGYSPLHF. The CDR3 DNA is TGTGCCAGCAGGTCACAGGGATATTCACCCCTCCACTTT.

This clonotype showed up many times. The V call is TRBV7-8, the J call TRBJ2-5; 14 bases align to TRBD2. This CDR3 region has 15 residues. Germline CDR1 reads SGHVS; CDR2 reads FQNEAQ. J lost 10 bases, V lost 3 bases, and 7 bases had no gene match. CDR3: CASSFAGTSGSSQYF. The DNA for the CDR3 is TGTGCCAGCAGCTTCGCCGGGACTAGCGGGAGTAGCCAGTACTTC.

There are a few counts of this clonotype. V is TRBV19 and J is TRBJ2-1; TRBD1 agrees at 10 bases. V trimming: 1 base; J trimming: 5 bases; junction bases outside the gene matches: 5. The CDR3 consists of 16 residues. Germline loops: CDR1 LNHDA, CDR2 SQIVND (reference sequence). The CDR3 nucleotides read TGTGCCAGTAGTATAGCTTCCGGGACAGGGGACAATGAGCAGTTCTTC. It yields the protein CASSIASGTGDNEQFF.

This clonotype has at least ten counts. The chain recombines TRBV2 with TRBJ2-7, with 7 bases fitting TRBD2. CDR1 and CDR2 from the germline V gene are SNHLY and FYNNEI. V trimming: 5 bases; J trimming: 4 bases; junction bases outside the gene matches: 11. This CDR3 comprises 15 residues. CDR3 loop: CASSSQASGEYEQYF. Written as DNA, the CDR3 is TGTGCCAGCAGTTCTCAGGCTAGCGGAGAGTACGAGCAGTACTTC.

Only one count was recorded for this clonotype. A much larger clone differs from this one at a single base, so this may be a read error. The conserved closing phenylalanine or tryptophan is absent in this CDR3, likely reflecting a read error. The V and J genes are TRBV6-5 and TRBJ1-1, with a tentative D call TRBD1 (6 bases). Trimming left V 0 bases short and J 3 bases short, with 8 bases between. Germline V lookup: CDR1 MNHEY, CDR2 SVGAGI. The CDR3 runs to 14 residues. The DNA for the CDR3 is TGTGCCAGCAGTTACTCCAGGGGTCACACTGAAGCTTTCCTT. Protein product: CASSYSRGHTEAFL.

This clonotype has a count of ten or more. This chain's CDR3 is CSVEEGVLAKNIQYF. CDR3 DNA: TGCAGCGTTGAAGAGGGAGTATTAGCCAAAAACATTCAGTACTTC. V usage is TRBV29-1 and J usage is TRBJ2-4; TRBD2 might be the D (5 bases). Looked up from germline, CDR1 is SQVTM and CDR2 is ANQGSEA. Trimming left V 0 bases short and J 0 bases short, with 9 bases between. This CDR3 has 15 amino acids.

This clonotype was seen many times. CDR3 region: CASSMWGAVYEQYF. The DNA of the CDR3 is TGTGCCAGTAGTATGTGGGGCGCCGTCTACGAGCAGTACTTC. The chain has TRBV19 and TRBJ2-7; D possibly corresponds to TRBD1 (5 bases). Trimming removed 3 bases from V and 3 bases from J, with 12 bases in between. The CDR3 runs to 14 residues. Germline V gene sequence: CDR1 LNHDA, CDR2 SQIVND (reference sequence). Full variable domain (missing parts from reference TRBV19 and TRBJ2-7): DGGITQSPKYLFRKEGQNVTLSCEQNLNHDAMYWYRQDPGQGLRLIYYSQIVNDFQKGDIAEGYSVSREKKESFPLTVTSAQKNPTAFYLCASSMWGAVYEQYFGPGTRLTVT.